The 21 T cell receptor beta chains below were found in one sample sequenced in a study of T cell repertoires in cytomegalovirus infection. TCRdb re-called the reads through MiXCR, storing one row per CDR3 protein. Of about 260,000 distinct CDR3 sequences in the sample, roughly 13% were seen once. The sample consisted of PBMCs. The receptors originated from a human donor in good health (CMV status not recorded). Some clones in this sample may be carry-over from other donors' samples.

This clonotype was observed a few times. The rearrangement links TRBV28 to TRBJ1-1, with 7 bases that match TRBD1. Unmatched junction bases numbered 8, after V lost 6 bases and J lost 1 base. The V gene's germline CDR1 is MDHEN and CDR2 SYDVKM. The CDR3 spans 15 residues. The CDR3: CASSYMDRPNTEAFF. Here the CDR3 DNA reads TGTGCCAGCAGCTATATGGACAGGCCGAACACTGAAGCTTTCTTT.

The table lists this clonotype with many counts. The V and J genes are TRBV7-2 and TRBJ2-7; unclear D gene. The germline V gene encodes CDR1 SGHTA and CDR2 FQGNSA. This CDR3 comprises 13 residues. V was trimmed by 5 bases and J by 0 bases, leaving 8 bases between them. The DNA of the CDR3 is TGTGCCAGCAGCCAGCAAGGCTCCTACGAGCAGTACTTC. This translates into CASSQQGSYEQYF.

This clonotype was recorded at least ten times. The chain joins TRBV7-2 to TRBJ2-5; possible D gene TRBD2, 5 bases. The ends were cut back, 6 bases at V and 5 bases at J, with 16 bases in the middle. In germline, CDR1 is SGHTA, CDR2 FQGNSA. This CDR3 is 14 amino acids long. The CDR3 loop is CASSYTGEKETQYF. The CDR3, as DNA: TGTGCCAGCAGTTATACCGGGGAAAAGGAGACCCAGTACTTC.

The chain links TRBV6-5 to TRBJ2-5, with 7 bases fitting TRBD1. The length of the CDR3 is 13 residues. V lost 2 bases, J lost 7 bases, and 4 bases stayed unmatched. Germline CDR1 is MNHEY and CDR2 is SVGAGI. The CDR3 DNA is TGTGCCAGCAGTTACGCGGACAGGCGGACCCAGTACTTC. It specifies CASSYADRRTQYF.

This chain links TRBV29-1 with TRBJ2-3, with D possibly TRBD1 on 7 matching bases. The CDR3 has 15 residues. Germline V CDR1 and CDR2: SQVTM, ANQGSEA. V lost 7 bases to trimming and J lost 2 bases, with 19 bases between them. The CDR3 protein is CSAGTARGPTDTQYF. The CDR3 nucleotides are TGCAGCGCCGGGACAGCCCGGGGGCCCACAGATACGCAGTATTTT.

This clonotype was detected ten times or more. The chain joins TRBV11-2 to TRBJ1-2; TRBD1 agrees at 8 bases. Trimming removed 1 base from V and 4 bases from J; junction bases left unmatched: 14. The CDR3 is 18 amino acids. Germline lookup yields CDR1 SGHAT and CDR2 FQNNGV. The CDR3 nucleotides are TGTGCCAGCAGCTTAGCGGGGAGGGCAGGGGGCCCCGTCTATGGCTACACCTTC. Translating gives CASSLAGRAGGPVYGYTF.

This clonotype was observed a few times. The genes are TRBV29-1 and TRBJ2-5, with no clear D. V was shortened by 1 base and J by 2 bases, with 14 bases between the two germline ends. CDR3 length: 15 amino acids. CDR1 is SQVTM, CDR2 ANQGSEA, per germline. The CDR3 region has the DNA TGCAGCGTTGAAGGTCCGGGCATAAGGCAAGAGACCCAGTACTTC. Its protein is CSVEGPGIRQETQYF.

This clonotype was detected a few times. This chain joins TRBV7-3 and TRBJ2-1; 9 bases agree with TRBD2. This CDR3 comprises 15 residues. V gave up 4 bases and J gave up 6 bases; unmatched junction bases: 7. Per the germline V gene, CDR1 is SGHTA and CDR2 is FQGTGA. CDR3 coding DNA: TGTGCCAGCAGCTACCTAGCGGGGCCCCCCAATGAGCAGTTCTTC. Its protein product is CASSYLAGPPNEQFF.

In its sample, this clonotype was seen a few times. The genes are TRBV25-1 and TRBJ1-4; D call uncertain. The CDR3 extends over 15 amino acids. Germline-derived CDR1 and CDR2 are MGHDK and SYGVNS. The ends were cut back, 4 bases at V and 6 bases at J, with 15 bases in the middle. The CDR3 here is CASSGTGGGYEKLFF. The CDR3 coding sequence is TGTGCCAGCAGTGGAACCGGAGGAGGTTATGAAAAACTGTTTTTT.

The genes are TRBV7-2 and TRBJ2-7; 7 bases match TRBD1. CDR1 is SGHTA, CDR2 FQGNSA, per germline. The CDR3 has 15 amino acids. Trimming removed 1 base from V and 0 bases from J; junction bases left unmatched: 3. This CDR3 reads CASSLVTGLSYEQYF. The CDR3 bases are TGTGCCAGCAGCTTAGTGACAGGGCTCTCCTACGAGCAGTACTTC.

This clonotype appeared a few times. V and J are TRBV5-4 and TRBJ2-3; 12 nucleotides agree with TRBD1. The CDR3 spans 16 residues. Looked up from germline, CDR1 is SGHNT and CDR2 is YYREEE (reference sequence). V lost 5 bases, J lost 1 base, and 5 bases stayed unmatched. The DNA of the CDR3 is TGTGCCAGCAGTCGGGACAGGGGGCGAGGCACAGATACGCAGTATTTT. As protein: CASSRDRGRGTDTQYF.

This clonotype was observed a few times. The chain uses TRBV6-2 or TRBV6-3 and TRBJ2-2; TRBD2 matches 12 bases. This CDR3 has 18 residues. Germline lookup yields CDR1 MNHEY and CDR2 SVGEGT. V lost 2 bases and J lost 0; bases outside the gene matches: 4. CDR3 nucleotide sequence: TGTGCCAGCAGTTACGCTAGCGGGGGGGTGTCGAACACCGGGGAGCTGTTTTTT. Its translation: CASSYASGGVSNTGELFF.

This clonotype was seen at least ten times. J is TRBJ2-3 and V is TRBV5-4, with TRBD1 matching 9 bases. CDR1 is SGHNT and CDR2 is YYREEE in the germline V gene (reference sequence). The CDR3 extends over 15 amino acids. Losses at the gene ends were 1 base for V and 5 bases for J; bases not matched to a gene: 5. CDR3: CASSLNRGLVDTQYF. CDR3 sequence (DNA): TGTGCCAGCAGCTTGAACAGGGGGCTTGTAGATACGCAGTATTTT.

J is TRBJ2-3 and V is TRBV27; 8 bases match TRBD2. CDR1 and CDR2 from the germline V gene are MNHEY and SMNVEV (reference sequence). The CDR3 consists of 19 residues. V shed 5 bases, J shed 5 bases, and the junction held 21 bases outside the gene matches. Here the CDR3 reads CASSRKGSAGERSGDTQYF. The CDR3 bases are TGTGCCAGCAGTCGAAAGGGGTCAGCGGGAGAGCGGTCCGGAGATACGCAGTATTTT.

This chain connects TRBV15 to TRBJ2-2; tentatively, D is TRBD1 or TRBD2 (6 bases each). Trimming shortened V by 4 bases and J by 1 base, and 7 bases separated the two germline ends. The CDR3 runs 14 residues. CDR1 and CDR2 (germline): LNHNV, YYDKDF (reference sequence). CDR3 DNA sequence: TGTGCCACCAGCAAGGGGGGGAACACCGGGGAGCTGTTTTTT. Protein product: CATSKGGNTGELFF.

As regards this clonotype: Just one base apart from a much larger clone, this may be a read error. V and J are TRBV7-9 and TRBJ2-3; D ambiguous. The CDR3 runs 12 residues. Trimming cost V 8 bases and J 6 bases, with 12 bases left between them. CDR1 is SEHNR, CDR2 FQNEAQ, per germline (reference sequence). CDR3 amino acids: CASGLTPDTQYF. For the CDR3, the DNA is TGTGCCAGCGGCCTAACTCCCGATACGCAGTATTTT.

This chain's CDR3 is CASSRTRDSNQPQHF. The CDR3 DNA reads as TGTGCCAGCAGTCGGACCCGTGATAGCAATCAGCCCCAGCATTTT. The chain links TRBV6-1 to TRBJ1-5, with D unresolved. The CDR3 length is 15 residues. Between the trimmed V and J ends, which lost 5 bases and 0 bases, there was a span of 11 bases. The germline CDR1 and CDR2 sequences are MNHNS and SASEGT.

This clonotype showed up many times. J is TRBJ1-5 and V is TRBV12-3 or TRBV12-4; D remains ambiguous. There are 13 residues in the CDR3. V was cut by 5 bases and J by 0 bases, with 5 bases left in between. The CDR3 DNA reads TGTGCCAGCAGTAGTTATAGCAATCAGCCCCAGCATTTT. It encodes CASSSYSNQPQHF.

There are a few counts of this clonotype. V and J are TRBV6-5 and TRBJ2-1; 11 positions agree with TRBD2. CDR3 length: 16 residues. Germline V gives CDR1 MNHEY, CDR2 SVGAGI. V lost 8 bases and J lost 0; bases outside the gene matches: 6. CDR3 bases: TGTGCCAGCGGACGACTAGCGGGAAGCTCCTACAATGAGCAGTTCTTC. Residues: CASGRLAGSSYNEQFF.

V and J are TRBV20-1 and TRBJ2-2; 11 bases line up with TRBD1. This CDR3 has 15 amino acids. After removal of 5 bases from V and 2 bases from J, the junction contained 4 bases not matched to a gene. Germline V CDR1 and CDR2: DFQATT, SNEGSKA (reference sequence). The CDR3 sequence: CSAPDRGRNTGELFF. For the CDR3, the DNA is TGCAGTGCTCCGGACAGGGGGCGCAACACCGGGGAGCTGTTTTTT.

This clonotype was found a few times. V gene TRBV4-3 combines with J gene TRBJ2-1; D gene uncertain. Trimming stripped 1 base from V and 5 bases from J, with 12 bases between. The CDR3 has 15 amino acids. Germline CDR1 and CDR2: LGHNA and YSLEER. In nucleotides, the CDR3 is TGCGCCAGCAGCCAAGTTAATATGAACGACAATGAGCAGTTCTTC. Protein product: CASSQVNMNDNEQFF.